This TCR beta chain stems from a study of cytomegalovirus exposure and HLA in healthy donors (dated by TCRdb to between 2016 and 2019). Notes on the research overall: An earlier analysis of some 500 of the donors reported 250 to 300 Gb of sequence data and some 120 million unique TCR beta sequences from roughly 180 million T cells. Typing coverage varied by locus: roughly 620-640 donors for A, B, C, DRB1 and DQB1; approximately 500 for DQA1; around 610 for DPA1; about 450 for DPB1. To predict cytomegalovirus infection status, the study brought together high-throughput TCR immunosequencing, statistical association of individual TCRs with disease status, and machine learning. The study aimed to test whether cataloging public T cell receptors could reveal signatures of past pathogen exposure. All discovery cohort repertoires had been generated using a single sequencing platform. A later analysis re-examined previously published TCR beta repertoires from over 500 donors and added high-resolution HLA genotyping to investigate patterns of TCR occurrence. In an earlier analysis of more than 550 of the donors, high-throughput TCR beta sequencing was used to judge whether each TCR beta V gene segment behaved as functional or pseudogenic. In a later genetic analysis, genome-wide SNP genotypes for 398 of the 666 donors were used, and that subset was treated as a discovery cohort. Rather than using new phenotypic data, the later analysis identified candidate immune exposures from TCR beta sequences and from how often those sequences occurred across donors. Class I and class II HLA loci were covered by the typing at four-digit resolution. Of the approximately 400 genotyped donors, about 80% fell in the genetic ancestry cluster associated with self-reported Caucasian donors. Roughly 5 DR-DQ haplotypes were handled as single units for association and clustering, since linkage in the cohort was strong. Along with the roughly 670-subject first cohort, a separate validation cohort of around 110 different subjects was used. Among about 370 genotyped donors of the cohort, an average of around 220,000 unique TCR beta nucleotide sequences was sequenced per donor, of which 15% to 20% were non-productive. Approximately 300 gigabases of sequencing data and around 85 million unique TCR sequences made up an early release that covered 500 to 700 HLA-typed donors. Donor age, sex, ethnicity and CMV serostatus were compiled together with the repertoire data. Using immunosequencing, the study profiled T cell repertoires from about 610 subjects and related those repertoires to cytomegalovirus serostatus.

Findings and caveats that apply to the study as a whole: A further reported finding was that TCR beta sequences accurately predicted the HLA-A and HLA-B alleles for most subjects in the first cohort. It was suggested by the authors that the approach could potentially be generalized to other disease states and immunological phenotypes. Sequencing depth was assumed to be roughly uniform across donors in the presence/absence analyses, though that assumption may not hold. In a later analysis, around 17,000 TCR beta sequences were associated with specific HLA alleles at a false discovery rate of 0.05. Correlated functional status among segregating V segments might reflect linkage disequilibrium, but an unknown experimental factor could not be ruled out. In vitro tests confirmed that a few of the cytomegalovirus-associated TCR beta chains recognize cytomegalovirus antigens. Because HLA typing was unavailable for some donors at each locus, only the typed subset was used in association tests. Most CMV-associated TCR beta chains appeared to be HLA-restricted in a later analysis, and the HLA associations seemed to be driven largely by CMV exposure. A later genetic analysis associated a missense DCLRE1C variant with V-gene and J-gene trimming of TCR beta chains, and an independent cohort replicated the association. A later analysis reported that several top co-occurrence clusters appeared linked to parvovirus B19, influenza, CMV and Epstein-Barr virus. Compared with equally common non-associated chains, HLA-associated TCR beta chains in a later analysis were more clonally expanded and had lower generation probabilities. The earlier analysis of approximately 560 of the donors excluded some 15 rarely observed V segments, including chromosome 9 orphons, because counts were too low. The 87-base-pair reads could not distinguish some IMGT-functional V segments, including TRBV6-2 and TRBV6-3, so those segments were excluded. A group of highly shared sequence variants was considered likely to be a technical artifact of the sequencing pipeline. According to a later analysis, TCR association rates differed among HLA loci, with DRB1 alleles showing the most associated TCRs and HLA-C alleles showing the fewest. In both the original and validation cohorts, the classifier was reported to diagnose cytomegalovirus status with high specificity and sensitivity. The study gave a list of under 200 TCR beta chains associated with cytomegalovirus. An earlier analysis of 587 of the donors showed that most TCR beta V segments appeared in productive rearrangements either about 87% or about 30% of the time, which broadly matched IMGT annotations. In this cohort, only TCR beta chains were sequenced, and detectable features were limited by the absence of alpha or paired-chain data. A later genetic analysis reported fewer N-insertions in productive TCRs among donors in an Asian-associated ancestry cluster than the approximately 670-donor mean. The only immune exposure information available for the cohort was CMV serostatus. Most TCR sequences were seen in very few donors, while some public TCRs were found in many individuals. When HLA alleles, especially DR and DQ, strongly co-occurred, attributing TCR associations to individual alleles was difficult.

This clone showed up just once. No cognate antigen has been identified for it. Per-base quality was not reported, and no clone a single base away is much larger than it. V is shortened by 5 bases, J by 7 bases, and the region joining them spans 18 bases. CDR1 and CDR2, looked up from the germline V gene (reference sequence), are PRHDT and FYEKMQ. The CDR3 goes from the cysteine to the phenylalanine over 14 residues. The read is trimmed to its CDR3 DNA, 42 bases read in frame from base 1. The cohort was made up of approximately 670 healthy bone marrow donors. All cohort members were sampled while nominally healthy, although unrecorded immune exposures were likely present. The donor tested CMV seronegative, placing the donor among the roughly 350 seronegative members of the cohort. A peripheral blood sample was collected from each donor, and TCR beta sequencing was performed on peripheral blood mononuclear cells. Genomic DNA was extracted from the blood cell samples with the Qiagen DNeasy Blood Extraction Kit.

The method was the immunoSEQ multiplex PCR assay. For the multiplex PCR, a mixture combining 60 forward primers for TCR Vbeta segments and 13 reverse primers for TCR Jbeta segments was used. The CDR3 region of rearranged TCR beta genes was amplified from genomic DNA with a multiplex PCR assay. The amplified TCR beta libraries were sequenced on the Illumina HiSeq System as 87-base-pair reads. The published analysis was carried out like this. Across the 500 to 700 repertoires, a later analysis counted tens of millions of unique TCR beta chains, around 10 million of which were shared by at least two donors. To remove PCR and sequencing errors, raw reads were error-corrected and collapsed into unique sequences using a nearest-neighbor algorithm that merged closely related sequences. To assign V, D and J gene segments, CDR3 sequences were aligned to IMGT reference sequences. For a sequence to be retained, a match of at least six nucleotides to both a V gene segment and a J gene segment was required. A rearrangement was called productive if the CDR3 had no stop codons and remained in frame with V and J, and every other rearrangement was called non-productive. Following IMGT convention, CDR3 was defined as the stretch from the second conserved V-encoded cysteine up to the conserved J-encoded phenylalanine. In an earlier analysis of approximately 500 of the donors, sequences lacking an unambiguous match to a single V gene segment were excluded. An earlier analysis of fewer than 650 of the donors classified V segments as functional when productive rearrangements were above 56.7% and as segregating when the standard deviation between donors was above 5%. A statistical classification framework was built to diagnose cytomegalovirus status from the catalog of TCR beta chain sequences. In a later analysis, TCR nucleotide sequences were compared against IMGT/GENE-DB human TR gene sequences so that V and J genes could be assigned. Using the TCRdist pipeline, a later analysis assigned CDR3 sequences along with most-parsimonious VDJ recombination scenarios. In a later analysis, every TCR beta chain was defined by the combination of its CDR3 amino acid sequence and its V-gene family, and reads without a unique V-gene family were dropped. As a way to deal with suspected cross-contamination and a sequencing artifact, a later analysis dropped roughly 620 nucleotide sequences that were highly shared and had low generation probability. A later analysis calculated a clonal expansion index for each public chain from normalized within-repertoire ranks of inferred template counts. A later analysis computed generation probabilities with a VDJ recombination model fitted to out-of-frame rearrangements, and checked the results against IGoR. In a later analysis, hypergeometric tests were used to score TCR-TCR, TCR-HLA and TCR-CMV co-occurrence, with a repertoire-size bias correction applied to TCR pairs. To estimate false discovery rates, a later analysis permuted the HLA or CMV assignments 20 times. In a later analysis, co-occurring TCRs were grouped using DBSCAN, with TCRdist sequence similarity added in when clustering inside HLA-allele-positive subsets. Co-occurrence clustering excluded repertoires with fewer than 30,000 or more than 120,000 public chains, plus five with anomalous nucleotide sharing. TCRdb mirrors the immuneACCESS table, restricted to in-frame sequences. Some clones are absent from its copies; in checked studies, under half trace to an unresolved V gene, and the reason for the others is unknown. V and J calls and clone size come straight from that table; D and trimming were deduced from the DNA. This sample is represented by 100,000 to 120,000 clones; nearly 80% of them were singletons. The ten biggest clones cover 1.3% of the sample.

The specimen sequenced was PBMCs. The sequence joins TRBV13 to TRBJ2-7; the D gene is perhaps TRBD2, from 5 matching bases. This sequence originates from a woman in her 30s in good health and CMV-seronegative. The sequence in DNA is TGTGCCAGCAGCCCCGCAGAGGGCCGTCGAGAGCAGTACTTC. This codes for CASSPAEGRREQYF.